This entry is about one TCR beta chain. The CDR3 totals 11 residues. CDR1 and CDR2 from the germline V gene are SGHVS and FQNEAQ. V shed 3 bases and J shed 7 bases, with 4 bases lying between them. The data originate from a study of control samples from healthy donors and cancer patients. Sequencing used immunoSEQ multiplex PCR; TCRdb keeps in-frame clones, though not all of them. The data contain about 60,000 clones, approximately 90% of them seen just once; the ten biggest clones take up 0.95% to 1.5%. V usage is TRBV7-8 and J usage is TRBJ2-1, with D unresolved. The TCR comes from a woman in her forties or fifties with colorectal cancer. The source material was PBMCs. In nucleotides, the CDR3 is TGTGCCAGCAGCTTTGGGAATGAGCAGTTCTTC. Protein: CASSFGNEQFF.